A single T cell receptor (beta chain) is shown here with its context. The data derive from a study of shared clonotypes between healthy human individuals. CD45RO-negative cells were positively selected for CCR7, leaving out terminally differentiated effector memory CD45RA+ cells. CDR1 is PRHDT, CDR2 FYEKMQ, per germline (reference sequence). CDR3 length equals 17 residues. Trimming cost V 2 bases and J 2 bases, with 18 bases left between them. Sequencing was at deep level. Clones were read by immunoSEQ multiplex PCR, and TCRdb kept only the in-frame ones, dropping some. The repertoire holds about 580,000 clones, roughly 98% seen once, with 0.25% to 0.35% in the top ten.

The sample consisted of naive CD8+ T cells sorted from blood. This TCR was sampled from a man aged 30 to 45 in good health. V is TRBV13 and J is TRBJ2-5; D is possibly TRBD2 (5 bases). CDR3 in amino acids: CASSLTEDPSPQETQYF. The CDR3 DNA reads as TGTGCCAGCAGCTTAACGGAGGACCCCTCACCTCAAGAGACCCAGTACTTC.